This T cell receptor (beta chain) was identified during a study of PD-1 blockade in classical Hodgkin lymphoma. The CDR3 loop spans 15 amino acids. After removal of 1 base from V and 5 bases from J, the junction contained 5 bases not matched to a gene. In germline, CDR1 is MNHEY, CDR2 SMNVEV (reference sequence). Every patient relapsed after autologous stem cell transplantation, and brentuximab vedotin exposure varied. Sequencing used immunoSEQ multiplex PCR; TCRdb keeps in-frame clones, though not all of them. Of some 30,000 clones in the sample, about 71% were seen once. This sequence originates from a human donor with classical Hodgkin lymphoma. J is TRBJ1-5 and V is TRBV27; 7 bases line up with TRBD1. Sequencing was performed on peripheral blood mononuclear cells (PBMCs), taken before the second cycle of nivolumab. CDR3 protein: CASSLWGRGDQPQHF. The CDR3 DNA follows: TGTGCCAGCAGTTTATGGGGCAGGGGGGATCAGCCCCAGCATTTT.